Listed below are T cell receptor beta chains from one sample, sequenced in a study of shared clonotypes between healthy human individuals. Method: immunoSEQ multiplex PCR; TCRdb's copy keeps in-frame clones and lacks some. This repertoire shows some 2,400,000 clones, under 97% found once; its top ten account for approximately 0.13%. Sequenced material: naive CD4+ T cells sorted from blood. The receptors derive from a man in his late teens or twenties in good health. Both conserved end residues are part of each CDR3. The D gene is left open where the match is weak. Clone size appears in some rows only: once, few, many, or a class for an expanded clone.

CDR3 DNA: TGTGCCAGCGGGGACAGACCCTACGAGCAGTACTTC
CDR3 protein: CASGDRPYEQYF
CDR3 length: 12
clone size: NA
V gene: TRBV6-5
D gene: TRBD1
J gene: TRBJ2-7

CDR3 DNA: TGTGCCAGTAGTATAGGCCCCTTTAGACAGGGGAGCAATCAGCCCCAGCATTTT
CDR3 protein: CASSIGPFRQGSNQPQHF
CDR3 length: 18
clone size: NA
V gene: TRBV19
D gene: TRBD1
J gene: TRBJ1-5

CDR3 DNA: TGTGCCAGCAGCCCTGGGGGGTGGAAGCAGTACTTC
CDR3 protein: CASSPGGWKQYF
CDR3 length: 12
clone size: NA
V gene: TRBV11-2
D gene: NA
J gene: TRBJ2-7

CDR3 DNA: TGTGCCATCAGTGAGTCTCGAGGGACCGCTAAGGGAGAGACCCAGTACTTC
CDR3 protein: CAISESRGTAKGETQYF
CDR3 length: 17
clone size: NA
V gene: TRBV10-3
D gene: NA
J gene: TRBJ2-5

CDR3 DNA: TGCGCCAGCAAGGGGACAGGGGTGGGTCAAGAGACCCAGTACTTC
CDR3 protein: CASKGTGVGQETQYF
CDR3 length: 15
clone size: NA
V gene: TRBV10-2
D gene: TRBD1
J gene: TRBJ2-5

CDR3 DNA: TGTGCCAGCAGCTTAGGGCAGGGTAAGGGCAATCAGCCCCAGCATTTT
CDR3 protein: CASSLGQGKGNQPQHF
CDR3 length: 16
clone size: NA
V gene: TRBV11-2
D gene: NA
J gene: TRBJ1-5

CDR3 DNA: TGTGCCAGTAGCATCGGGACAGCGGGTTCATACACCTTC
CDR3 protein: CASSIGTAGSYTF
CDR3 length: 13
clone size: NA
V gene: TRBV19
D gene: TRBD1
J gene: TRBJ1-2

CDR3 DNA: TGTGCCAGCAGCTCGGGACTAGCGCTCTACGAGCAGTACTTC
CDR3 protein: CASSSGLALYEQYF
CDR3 length: 14
clone size: NA
V gene: TRBV11-2
D gene: TRBD2
J gene: TRBJ2-7

CDR3 DNA: TGTGCCAGCAGGGTACACCTCAATGAGCAGTTCTTC
CDR3 protein: CASRVHLNEQFF
CDR3 length: 12
clone size: NA
V gene: TRBV6-1
D gene: NA
J gene: TRBJ2-1

CDR3 DNA: TGTGCCGGAAGACTAGCGGTCACAGATACGCAGTATTTT
CDR3 protein: CAGRLAVTDTQYF
CDR3 length: 13
clone size: NA
V gene: TRBV2
D gene: TRBD2
J gene: TRBJ2-3

CDR3 DNA: TGTGCCAGCTCACCACCGGTGAGGGAGGCAGATACGCAGTATTTT
CDR3 protein: CASSPPVREADTQYF
CDR3 length: 15
clone size: NA
V gene: TRBV18
D gene: NA
J gene: TRBJ2-3

CDR3 DNA: TGTGCCAGCAGCGTAGGGGCTAGCGGTGTGTACGAGCAGTACTTC
CDR3 protein: CASSVGASGVYEQYF
CDR3 length: 15
clone size: NA
V gene: TRBV9
D gene: TRBD2
J gene: TRBJ2-7

CDR3 DNA: TGTGCCAGCCACAACCGGGACAGGCCCTATGGCTACACCTTC
CDR3 protein: CASHNRDRPYGYTF
CDR3 length: 14
clone size: NA
V gene: TRBV11-2
D gene: TRBD1
J gene: TRBJ1-2

CDR3 DNA: TGTGCCAGCAGGCGGGACAGGCCTCCCTACGAGCAGTACTTC
CDR3 protein: CASRRDRPPYEQYF
CDR3 length: 14
clone size: NA
V gene: TRBV28
D gene: TRBD1
J gene: TRBJ2-7

CDR3 DNA: TGCGCCAGCAGCTTGGGCAGTGGGTATGGCTACACCTTC
CDR3 protein: CASSLGSGYGYTF
CDR3 length: 13
clone size: NA
V gene: TRBV5-1
D gene: NA
J gene: TRBJ1-2

CDR3 DNA: TGCGCCAGCAAGAGGGCAGGGTACATCTATGGCTACACCTTC
CDR3 protein: CASKRAGYIYGYTF
CDR3 length: 14
clone size: once
V gene: TRBV10-2
D gene: NA
J gene: TRBJ1-2

CDR3 DNA: TGTGCCAGCAGGGTACTCTCTGGAAACACCATATATTTT
CDR3 protein: CASRVLSGNTIYF
CDR3 length: 13
clone size: NA
V gene: TRBV6-5
D gene: NA
J gene: TRBJ1-3

CDR3 DNA: TGTGCCTCTCAGGACTCTGGGGCCAACGTCCTGACTTTC
CDR3 protein: CASQDSGANVLTF
CDR3 length: 13
clone size: NA
V gene: TRBV6-6
D gene: NA
J gene: TRBJ2-6

CDR3 DNA: TGTGCCAGCAGTCCTCGCCTGGGGGAATGGTATGGCTACACCTTC
CDR3 protein: CASSPRLGEWYGYTF
CDR3 length: 15
clone size: NA
V gene: TRBV27
D gene: NA
J gene: TRBJ1-2

CDR3 DNA: TGTGCCAGCAGCTTAGCCGGTGGTAGCGGGAGGCAGTTCTTC
CDR3 protein: CASSLAGGSGRQFF
CDR3 length: 14
clone size: NA
V gene: TRBV11-2
D gene: TRBD2
J gene: TRBJ2-1

CDR3 DNA: TGCAGTGCCACCAAAACCTACGAGCAGTACTTC
CDR3 protein: CSATKTYEQYF
CDR3 length: 11
clone size: NA
V gene: TRBV20-1
D gene: NA
J gene: TRBJ2-7

CDR3 DNA: TGCGCCAGCAGCTTGGGCAGGACTAGCGGTCCGATGGGTACGCAGTATTTT
CDR3 protein: CASSLGRTSGPMGTQYF
CDR3 length: 17
clone size: NA
V gene: TRBV5-1
D gene: TRBD2
J gene: TRBJ2-3

CDR3 DNA: TGTGCCAGCAGCTTCCCTCCCCGACGGAGGAACACCGGGGAGCTGTTTTTT
CDR3 protein: CASSFPPRRRNTGELFF
CDR3 length: 17
clone size: NA
V gene: TRBV7-2
D gene: NA
J gene: TRBJ2-2

CDR3 DNA: TGTGCCAGCAGCGTATCCTGGACTAGCGGGAACAACGAGCAGTACTTC
CDR3 protein: CASSVSWTSGNNEQYF
CDR3 length: 16
clone size: NA
V gene: TRBV7-8
D gene: TRBD2
J gene: TRBJ2-7

CDR3 DNA: TGTGCCAGCAGTCGACAGGGGGCCCCCGGGCAGCCCCAGCATTTT
CDR3 protein: CASSRQGAPGQPQHF
CDR3 length: 15
clone size: NA
V gene: TRBV6-5
D gene: TRBD1
J gene: TRBJ1-5

CDR3 DNA: TGTGCCTGGAGGCCCCCCGGGGAAAAACTGTTTTTT
CDR3 protein: CAWRPPGEKLFF
CDR3 length: 12
clone size: NA
V gene: TRBV30
D gene: NA
J gene: TRBJ1-4

CDR3 DNA: TGTGCCAGCAGCTTGGGGGACAGGGTGAACACTGAAGCTTTCTTT
CDR3 protein: CASSLGDRVNTEAFF
CDR3 length: 15
clone size: NA
V gene: TRBV5-6
D gene: TRBD1
J gene: TRBJ1-1

CDR3 DNA: TGTGCCATCAGCCCGACTAGCGGGGGGGCAAGAGATACGCAGTATTTT
CDR3 protein: CAISPTSGGARDTQYF
CDR3 length: 16
clone size: NA
V gene: TRBV10-3
D gene: TRBD2
J gene: TRBJ2-3

CDR3 DNA: TGTGCCACCAGCCGGGACAGGGGACTCTACGAGCAGTACTTC
CDR3 protein: CATSRDRGLYEQYF
CDR3 length: 14
clone size: NA
V gene: TRBV15
D gene: TRBD1
J gene: TRBJ2-7

CDR3 DNA: TGTGCCAGCAGTCAGCAGGGTTCCGGCGAGCAGTACTTC
CDR3 protein: CASSQQGSGEQYF
CDR3 length: 13
clone size: once
V gene: TRBV6-6
D gene: NA
J gene: TRBJ2-7

CDR3 DNA: TGCGCCAGCAGTGAAGTCCCCGACAAGCAGTATTTT
CDR3 protein: CASSEVPDKQYF
CDR3 length: 12
clone size: NA
V gene: TRBV10-1
D gene: NA
J gene: TRBJ2-3

CDR3 DNA: TGTGCCAGCAGCTTTGAAGGTACTAGCGGGAGGGTACGACGCTCTCCTAGGATCGAGCAGTACTTC
CDR3 protein: CASSFEGTSGRVRRSPRIEQYF
CDR3 length: 22
clone size: NA
V gene: TRBV12-1
D gene: NA
J gene: TRBJ2-7

CDR3 DNA: TGTGCCAGCTCCAAGAGGCAGGGAAATTCACCCCTCCACTTT
CDR3 protein: CASSKRQGNSPLHF
CDR3 length: 14
clone size: NA
V gene: TRBV6-1
D gene: NA
J gene: TRBJ1-6

CDR3 DNA: TGTGCCAGCTCTCCTATAGGGGGCGATCAGCCCCAGCATTTT
CDR3 protein: CASSPIGGDQPQHF
CDR3 length: 14
clone size: NA
V gene: TRBV18
D gene: TRBD1
J gene: TRBJ1-5

CDR3 DNA: TGTGCCAGCAGAGCCCTAACAGGGGGCGTGAACACCGGGGAGCTGTTTTTT
CDR3 protein: CASRALTGGVNTGELFF
CDR3 length: 17
clone size: once
V gene: TRBV2
D gene: TRBD1
J gene: TRBJ2-2

CDR3 DNA: TGTGCCAGTAGTATTACAGGGGCGGTGGAGACCCAGTACTTC
CDR3 protein: CASSITGAVETQYF
CDR3 length: 14
clone size: NA
V gene: TRBV19
D gene: TRBD1
J gene: TRBJ2-5

CDR3 DNA: TGTGCCATCAGTGACTACACGGGAGCAAAAAGAAGCACAGATACGCAGTATTTT
CDR3 protein: CAISDYTGAKRSTDTQYF
CDR3 length: 18
clone size: NA
V gene: TRBV10-3
D gene: NA
J gene: TRBJ2-3

CDR3 DNA: TGTGCCAGCAGCAAAGCTAGCGGTGACTCCTACGAGCAGTACTTC
CDR3 protein: CASSKASGDSYEQYF
CDR3 length: 15
clone size: NA
V gene: TRBV7-6
D gene: TRBD2
J gene: TRBJ2-7

CDR3 DNA: TGTGCCAGCAGTGGGCCCGCAGGGGCTTACACTGAAGCTTTCTTT
CDR3 protein: CASSGPAGAYTEAFF
CDR3 length: 15
clone size: NA
V gene: TRBV2
D gene: NA
J gene: TRBJ1-1

CDR3 DNA: TGTGCCAGCAGTGAACGTGGGGGCAATGAAAAACTGTTTTTT
CDR3 protein: CASSERGGNEKLFF
CDR3 length: 14
clone size: NA
V gene: TRBV6-1
D gene: NA
J gene: TRBJ1-4

CDR3 DNA: TGTGCCATCAGTGAGTCAGTCGGAGATTACGAGCAGTACTTC
CDR3 protein: CAISESVGDYEQYF
CDR3 length: 14
clone size: NA
V gene: TRBV10-3
D gene: NA
J gene: TRBJ2-7

CDR3 DNA: TGTGCCAGCTCCCAGGGGGACGAGCAGTACTTC
CDR3 protein: CASSQGDEQYF
CDR3 length: 11
clone size: NA
V gene: TRBV6-5
D gene: TRBD1
J gene: TRBJ2-7

CDR3 DNA: TGTGCCTGGGAGGACAGCCATAATTCACCCCTCCACTTT
CDR3 protein: CAWEDSHNSPLHF
CDR3 length: 13
clone size: NA
V gene: TRBV30
D gene: NA
J gene: TRBJ1-6

CDR3 DNA: TGTGCCAGCTCACAGCTCAGGGGCAATCAGCCCCAGCATTTT
CDR3 protein: CASSQLRGNQPQHF
CDR3 length: 14
clone size: NA
V gene: TRBV18
D gene: NA
J gene: TRBJ1-5

CDR3 DNA: TGTGCCAGCAGTGACGACAGCGTCTATGGCTACACCTTC
CDR3 protein: CASSDDSVYGYTF
CDR3 length: 13
clone size: NA
V gene: TRBV2
D gene: NA
J gene: TRBJ1-2

CDR3 DNA: TGTGCCAGCACCCCCCCGGGACTAGAGACCCAGTACTTC
CDR3 protein: CASTPPGLETQYF
CDR3 length: 13
clone size: NA
V gene: TRBV6-5
D gene: NA
J gene: TRBJ2-5

CDR3 DNA: TGTGCCAGCTCAACAACGGAAGAGCAGTACTTC
CDR3 protein: CASSTTEEQYF
CDR3 length: 11
clone size: NA
V gene: TRBV18
D gene: NA
J gene: TRBJ2-7

CDR3 DNA: TGCAGCGTTGAAGTCGGGTACGAGCAGTACTTC
CDR3 protein: CSVEVGYEQYF
CDR3 length: 11
clone size: once
V gene: TRBV29-1
D gene: NA
J gene: TRBJ2-7

CDR3 DNA: TGTGCCAGCAGCGTAGGGGACGGGGGGAACTACGAGCAGTACTTC
CDR3 protein: CASSVGDGGNYEQYF
CDR3 length: 15
clone size: NA
V gene: TRBV9
D gene: TRBD2
J gene: TRBJ2-7

CDR3 DNA: TGTGCCAGCAGCCCTCGGACTAGCGGGGCGTTATACAATGAGCAGTTCTTC
CDR3 protein: CASSPRTSGALYNEQFF
CDR3 length: 17
clone size: NA
V gene: TRBV11-2
D gene: TRBD2
J gene: TRBJ2-1